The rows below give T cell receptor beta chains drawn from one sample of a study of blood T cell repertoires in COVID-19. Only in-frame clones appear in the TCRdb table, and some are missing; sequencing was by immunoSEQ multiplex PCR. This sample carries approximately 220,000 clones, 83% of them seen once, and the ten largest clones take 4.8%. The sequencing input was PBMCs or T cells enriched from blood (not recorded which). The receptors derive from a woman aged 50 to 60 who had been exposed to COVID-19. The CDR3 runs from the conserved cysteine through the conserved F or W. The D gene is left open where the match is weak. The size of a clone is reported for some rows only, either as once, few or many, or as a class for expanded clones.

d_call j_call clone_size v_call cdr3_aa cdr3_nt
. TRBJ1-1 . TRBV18 CASSPPTGRMNTEAFF TGTGCCAGCTCACCACCGACAGGCAGAATGAACACTGAAGCTTTCTTT
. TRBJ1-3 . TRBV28 CAARRGSANTIYF TGTGCCGCCCGAAGGGGGAGCGCAAACACCATATATTTT
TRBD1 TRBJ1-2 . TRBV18 CASSPNQGDNYGYTF TGTGCCAGCTCACCAAACCAGGGGGATAACTATGGCTACACCTTC
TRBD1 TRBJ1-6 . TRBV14 CASSLTGAGNSPLHF TGTGCCAGCAGCCTGACAGGGGCCGGCAATTCACCCCTCCACTTT
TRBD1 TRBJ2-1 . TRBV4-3 CASSQERPRQGLNNEQFF TGCGCCAGCAGCCAAGAACGACCCAGACAGGGGTTAAACAATGAGCAGTTCTTC
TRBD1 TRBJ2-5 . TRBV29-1 CSVETGPQETQYF TGCAGCGTCGAGACAGGGCCACAAGAGACCCAGTACTTC
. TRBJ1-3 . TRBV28 CASSLPLAGENRNTIYF TGTGCCAGCAGTTTACCCCTCGCAGGGGAGAACAGAAACACCATATATTTT
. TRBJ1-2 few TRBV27 CASSLQGSYGYTF TGTGCCAGCAGTTTACAGGGGTCCTATGGCTACACCTTC
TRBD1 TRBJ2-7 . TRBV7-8 CASSLAWTGYEQYF TGTGCCAGCAGCTTAGCCTGGACAGGCTACGAGCAGTACTTC
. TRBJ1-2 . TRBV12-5 CASGLVGADSNYGYTF TGTGCTAGTGGTTTGGTAGGAGCAGATTCTAACTATGGCTACACCTTC
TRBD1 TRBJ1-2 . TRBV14 CASSRQGVNGYTF TGTGCCAGCAGCCGACAGGGAGTGAATGGCTACACCTTC
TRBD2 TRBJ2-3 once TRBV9 CASSVEAGTRTDTQYF TGTGCCAGCAGCGTAGAAGCGGGGACTCGCACAGATACGCAGTATTTT
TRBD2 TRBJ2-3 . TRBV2 CASSAVPRFLAGRDSTDTQYF TGTGCCAGCAGCGCTGTCCCACGTTTTCTAGCGGGGAGAGATAGCACAGATACGCAGTATTTT
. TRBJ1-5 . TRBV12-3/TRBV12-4 CASSLGGPQHF TGTGCCAGCAGTTTAGGAGGGCCCCAGCATTTT
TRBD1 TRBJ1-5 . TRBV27 CASSDRDGGQPQHF TGTGCCAGCAGTGACAGGGATGGAGGCCAGCCCCAGCATTTT
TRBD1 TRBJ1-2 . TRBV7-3 CASSLRGPGQGNGFYGYTF TGTGCCAGCAGCTTAAGAGGGCCGGGACAGGGGAATGGGTTCTATGGCTACACCTTC
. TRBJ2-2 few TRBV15 CATRRTANTGELFF TGTGCCACCAGAAGGACAGCCAACACCGGGGAGCTGTTTTTT
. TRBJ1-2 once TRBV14 CASSQSPTLYPYTF TGTGCCAGCAGCCAATCCCCTACCCTCTATCCCTACACCTTC
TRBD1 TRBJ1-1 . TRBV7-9 CASSVDREGTEAFF TGTGCCAGCAGCGTAGACAGGGAGGGAACTGAAGCTTTCTTT
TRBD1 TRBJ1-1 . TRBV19 CASSISPPGTGEAFF TGTGCCAGTAGTATCTCCCCCCCCGGGACAGGTGAAGCTTTCTTT
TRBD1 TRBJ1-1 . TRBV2 CASSTPGQGNTEAFF TGTGCCAGCAGTACTCCAGGACAGGGAAACACTGAAGCTTTCTTT
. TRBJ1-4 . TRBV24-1 CATSDAGNEKLFF TGTGCCACCAGTGACGCGGGGAATGAAAAACTGTTTTTT
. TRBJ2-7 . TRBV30 CAWGGDTRDRQYF TGTGCCTGGGGGGGGGACACGAGGGATCGGCAGTACTTC
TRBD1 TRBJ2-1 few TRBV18 CASSLEQGFSNEQFF TGTGCCAGCTCACTCGAACAGGGGTTCAGCAATGAGCAGTTCTTC
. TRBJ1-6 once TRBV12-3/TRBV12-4 CASSWGGESPLHF TGTGCCAGCAGTTGGGGGGGGGAATCACCCCTCCACTTT
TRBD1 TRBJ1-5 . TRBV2 CASSEAQGANQPQHF TGTGCCAGCAGTGAAGCACAGGGGGCAAATCAGCCCCAGCATTTT
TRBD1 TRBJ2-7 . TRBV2 CASRGQSLVSSYEQYF TGTGCCAGCAGGGGACAGAGTCTAGTTAGCTCCTACGAGCAGTACTTC
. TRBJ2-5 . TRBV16 CASSHPGGGETQYF TGTGCCAGCAGCCACCCAGGAGGTGGGGAGACCCAGTACTTC
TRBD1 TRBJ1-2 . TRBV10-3 CAITRDRDYGYTF TGTGCCATCACTAGGGACAGGGACTATGGCTACACCTTC
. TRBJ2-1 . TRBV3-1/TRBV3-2 CASSQEGQSEQFF TGTGCCAGCAGCCAAGAGGGACAATCTGAGCAGTTCTTC
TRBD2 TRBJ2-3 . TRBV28 CASKETSGGTDTQYF TGTGCCAGCAAAGAAACTAGCGGGGGCACAGATACGCAGTATTTT
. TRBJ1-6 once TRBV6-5 CASSQMAENSPLHF TGTGCCAGCAGCCAAATGGCAGAAAATTCACCCCTCCACTTT
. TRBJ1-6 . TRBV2 CASRPGRGNSPLHF TGTGCCAGCAGGCCCGGGAGAGGGAATTCACCCCTCCACTTT
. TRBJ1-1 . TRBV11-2 CASSFAGSAEAFF TGTGCCAGCAGCTTTGCGGGCTCAGCTGAAGCTTTCTTT
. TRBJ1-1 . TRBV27 CASRGLGANTEAFF TGTGCCAGCAGAGGGTTGGGGGCGAACACTGAAGCTTTCTTT
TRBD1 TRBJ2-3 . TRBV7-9 CASSLLGGTGLTSTDTQYF TGTGCCAGCAGCTTACTAGGGGGGACAGGGTTAACTAGCACAGATACGCAGTATTTT
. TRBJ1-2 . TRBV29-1 CSVSRDYGYTF TGCAGCGTTTCCCGGGACTATGGCTACACCTTC
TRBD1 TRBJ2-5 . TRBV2 CASSEIGQGATQYF TGTGCCAGCAGTGAAATCGGACAGGGGGCGACCCAGTACTTC
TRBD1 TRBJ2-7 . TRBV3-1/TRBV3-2 CASRDSGGRYEQYF TGTGCCAGCAGAGATTCAGGGGGCAGGTACGAGCAGTACTTC
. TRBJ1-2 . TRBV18 CASSPDSLGFNYGYTF TGTGCCAGCTCACCAGACAGCCTTGGGTTTAACTATGGCTACACCTTC
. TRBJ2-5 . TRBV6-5 CASRPNPGFETQYF TGTGCCAGCAGGCCCAATCCCGGGTTTGAGACCCAGTACTTC
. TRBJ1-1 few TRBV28 CASSMRTEAFF TGTGCCAGCAGTATGAGGACTGAAGCTTTCTTT
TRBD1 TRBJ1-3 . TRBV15 CATSGGDRGRNTIYF TGTGCCACCAGCGGAGGGGACAGAGGCCGCAACACCATATATTTT
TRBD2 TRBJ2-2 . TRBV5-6 CASSFGSGAHTGELFF TGTGCCAGCAGCTTCGGGAGCGGGGCGCACACCGGGGAGCTGTTTTTT
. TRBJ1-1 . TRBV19 CASTPTGRYTEAFF TGTGCCAGTACCCCGACTGGAAGGTACACTGAAGCTTTCTTT
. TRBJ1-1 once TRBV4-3 CASSQDWVTGNTEAFF TGCGCCAGCAGCCAAGATTGGGTGACAGGGAACACTGAAGCTTTCTTT
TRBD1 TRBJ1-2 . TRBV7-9 CASSRWTGRGGYTF TGTGCCAGCAGCCGATGGACAGGTCGAGGAGGCTACACCTTC
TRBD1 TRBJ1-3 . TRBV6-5 CASQGAGNTIYF TGTGCCAGCCAGGGGGCTGGAAACACCATATATTTT
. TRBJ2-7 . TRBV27 CASSSGHLGYEQYF TGTGCCAGCAGTTCCGGACATCTCGGTTACGAGCAGTACTTC
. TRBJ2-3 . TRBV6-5 CASRRDGSTDTQYF TGTGCCAGCAGAAGAGATGGTAGCACAGATACGCAGTATTTT
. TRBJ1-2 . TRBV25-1 CASSPVMDYGYTF TGTGCCAGCAGTCCGGTTATGGACTATGGCTACACCTTC
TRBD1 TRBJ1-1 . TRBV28 CASNLDRGALNTEAFF TGTGCCAGCAATCTCGACAGGGGTGCTTTGAACACTGAAGCTTTCTTT
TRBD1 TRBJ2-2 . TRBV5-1 CASNTGGNTGELFF TGCGCCAGCAATACAGGGGGTAACACCGGGGAGCTGTTTTTT
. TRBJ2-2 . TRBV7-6 CASSPYLPSNTGELFF TGTGCCAGCAGCCCCTATCTCCCTTCGAACACCGGGGAGCTGTTTTTT
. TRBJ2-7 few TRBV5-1 CASSPDSIGISYEQYF TGCGCCAGCAGCCCGGACAGTATAGGGATCTCCTACGAGCAGTACTTC